There are a few counts of the clone carrying this TCR beta chain. Its antigen is still unknown. The source of the sample is a study of blood T cells in healthy people across ages. General study findings and limits: Aged donors had fewer naive CD4+ cells and lower diversity than long-lived donors. Conclusively comparing naive with antigen-experienced cells was impossible with unsorted PBMCs. In the absence of known donor CMV status, changes in expanded clonotypes were possibly confounded.

Then a second PCR, running about 7 to 11 cycles, was carried out with a sample-barcoded 5' primer and a J-beta primer mix. TCRdb independently ran MiXCR on the 5' RACE reads; one entry per CDR3 protein. The sample includes 780,000 or so distinct CDR3 sequences, roughly three fifths of them seen just once. The clonotype originates from a man in his forties or fifties in good health. The sample consisted of blood.

The CDR3 is CASSQVSQPFQYF. DNA of the CDR3: TGTGCCAGCAGCCAAGTGTCCCAACCCTTCCAGTACTTC. This chain connects TRBV4-2 to TRBJ2-4; D not certain. The V and J ends lost 1 base and 13 bases respectively, with 14 bases between them. The germline gives CDR1 LGHNA, CDR2 YNFKEQ. The CDR3 has 13 residues.